This T cell receptor beta chain was obtained from a study of cytomegalovirus exposure and HLA in healthy donors. Study summary: Out of 180 million or so T cells, an earlier analysis found 117 million unique TCR beta sequences in total. Study findings and constraints: It was only CMV serostatus that was available as immune exposure information.

A few counts support this clone. Its antigen is not identified. With 60 Vbeta and 13 Jbeta primers, the PCR was carried out. Clones were read by immunoSEQ multiplex PCR, and TCRdb kept only the in-frame ones, dropping some. The sample consists of 150,000 or so clones, around 83% of them appearing once. The clonotype originates from a man aged 50 to 60 in good health and CMV-seropositive. The specimen sequenced was PBMCs.

The CDR3 reads CASSQGTYGYTF. The CDR3 DNA is TGCGCCAGCTCCCAGGGTACCTATGGCTACACCTTC. The chain carries TRBV10-1 and TRBJ1-2; TRBD1 might be the D (5 bases). The CDR3 consists of 12 residues. Deletions cut 8 bases from V and 4 bases from J, with 11 bases between. Germline V gene lookup returns CDR1 WNHNN and CDR2 SYGVQD (reference sequence).